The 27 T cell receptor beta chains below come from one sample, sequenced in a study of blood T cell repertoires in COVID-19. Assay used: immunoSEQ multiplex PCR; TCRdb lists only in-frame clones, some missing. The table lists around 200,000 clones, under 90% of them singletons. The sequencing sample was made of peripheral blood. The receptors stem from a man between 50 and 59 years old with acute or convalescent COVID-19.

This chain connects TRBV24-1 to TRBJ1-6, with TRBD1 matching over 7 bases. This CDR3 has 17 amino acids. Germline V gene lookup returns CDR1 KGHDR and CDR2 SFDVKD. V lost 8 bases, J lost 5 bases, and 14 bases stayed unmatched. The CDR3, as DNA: TGTGCCACCAAAAGGGACAGTCACTGGCGCCATAATTCACCCCTCCACTTT. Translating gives CATKRDSHWRHNSPLHF.

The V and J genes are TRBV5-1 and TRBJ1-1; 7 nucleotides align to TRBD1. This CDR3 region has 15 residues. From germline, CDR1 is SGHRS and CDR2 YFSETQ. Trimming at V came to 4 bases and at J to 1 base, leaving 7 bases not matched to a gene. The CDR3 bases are TGCGCCAGCAGCGGAGGGACAGAAAAGAACACTGAAGCTTTCTTT. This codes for CASSGGTEKNTEAFF.

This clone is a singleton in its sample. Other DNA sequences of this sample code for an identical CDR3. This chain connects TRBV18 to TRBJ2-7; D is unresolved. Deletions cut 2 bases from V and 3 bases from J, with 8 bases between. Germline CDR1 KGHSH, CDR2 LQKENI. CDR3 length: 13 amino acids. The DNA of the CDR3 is TGTGCCAGCTCACCAGGCCAGAACTACGAGCAGTACTTC. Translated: CASSPGQNYEQYF.

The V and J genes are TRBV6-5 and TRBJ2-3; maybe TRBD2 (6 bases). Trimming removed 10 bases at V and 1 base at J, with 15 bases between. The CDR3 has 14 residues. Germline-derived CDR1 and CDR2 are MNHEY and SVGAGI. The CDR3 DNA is TGTGCCATCCGCCAGGGACTGCGCACAGATACGCAGTATTTT. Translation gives CAIRQGLRTDTQYF.

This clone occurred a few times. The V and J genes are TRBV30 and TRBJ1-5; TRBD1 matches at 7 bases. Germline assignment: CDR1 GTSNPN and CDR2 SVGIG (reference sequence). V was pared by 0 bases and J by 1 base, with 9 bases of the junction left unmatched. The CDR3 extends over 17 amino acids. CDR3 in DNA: TGTGCCTGGAGTGTACACAGGGGAATCGGCAGCAATCAGCCCCAGCATTTT. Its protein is CAWSVHRGIGSNQPQHF.

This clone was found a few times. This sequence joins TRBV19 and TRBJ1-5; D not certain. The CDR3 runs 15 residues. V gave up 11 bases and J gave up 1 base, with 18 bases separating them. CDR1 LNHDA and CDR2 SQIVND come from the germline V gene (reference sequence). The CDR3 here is CAWLPGAGSNQPQHF. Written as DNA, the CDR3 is TGTGCCTGGCTCCCCGGTGCAGGCAGCAATCAGCCCCAGCATTTT.

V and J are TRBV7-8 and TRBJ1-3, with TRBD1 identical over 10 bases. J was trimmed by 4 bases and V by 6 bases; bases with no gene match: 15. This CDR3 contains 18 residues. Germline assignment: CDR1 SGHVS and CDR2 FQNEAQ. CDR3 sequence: CASRPGTGVFRRGNTIYF. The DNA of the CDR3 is TGTGCCAGCAGACCCGGGACAGGGGTATTTCGGCGAGGAAACACCATATATTTT.

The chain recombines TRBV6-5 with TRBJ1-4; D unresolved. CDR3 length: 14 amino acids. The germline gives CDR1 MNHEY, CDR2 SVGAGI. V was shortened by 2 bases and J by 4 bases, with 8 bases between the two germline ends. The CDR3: CASSYGQINEKLFF. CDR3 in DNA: TGTGCCAGCAGTTACGGGCAGATTAATGAAAAACTGTTTTTT.

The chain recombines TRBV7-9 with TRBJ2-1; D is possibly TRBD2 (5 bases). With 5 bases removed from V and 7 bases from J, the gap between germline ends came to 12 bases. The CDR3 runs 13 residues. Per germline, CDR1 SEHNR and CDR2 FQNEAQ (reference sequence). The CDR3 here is CASSTRERNEQFF. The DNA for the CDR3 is TGTGCCAGCAGCACCAGAGAGCGGAATGAGCAGTTCTTC. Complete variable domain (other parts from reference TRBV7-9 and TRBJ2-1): DTGVSQNPRHKITKRGQNVTFRCDPISEHNRLYWYRQTLGQGPEFLTYFQNEAQLEKSRLLSDRFSAERPKGSFSTLEIQRTEQGDSAMYLCASSTRERNEQFFGPGTRLTVL.

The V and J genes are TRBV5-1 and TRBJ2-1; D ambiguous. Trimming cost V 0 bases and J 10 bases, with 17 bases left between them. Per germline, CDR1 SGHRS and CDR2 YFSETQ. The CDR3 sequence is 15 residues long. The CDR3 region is CASSLGDHGSGEQFF. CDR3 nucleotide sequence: TGCGCCAGCAGCTTGGGTGACCATGGGTCAGGAGAGCAGTTCTTC.

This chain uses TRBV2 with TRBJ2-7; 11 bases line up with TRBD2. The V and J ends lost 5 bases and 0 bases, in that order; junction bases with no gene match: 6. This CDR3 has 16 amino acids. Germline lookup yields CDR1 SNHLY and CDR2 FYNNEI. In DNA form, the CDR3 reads TGTGCCAGCAGTCTGCCACTAGCGGGGGTCTCCTACGAGCAGTACTTC. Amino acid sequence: CASSLPLAGVSYEQYF. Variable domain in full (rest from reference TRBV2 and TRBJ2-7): EPEVTQTPSHQVTQMGQEVILRCVPISNHLYFYWYRQILGQKVEFLVSFYNNEISEKSEIFDDQFSVERPDGSNFTLKIRSTKLEDSAMYFCASSLPLAGVSYEQYFGPGTRLTVT.

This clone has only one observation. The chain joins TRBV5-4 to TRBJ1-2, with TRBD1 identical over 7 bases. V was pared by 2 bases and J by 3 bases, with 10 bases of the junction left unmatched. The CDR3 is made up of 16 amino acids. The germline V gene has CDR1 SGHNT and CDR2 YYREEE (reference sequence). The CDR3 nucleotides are TGTGCCAGCAGCTTAAGTACGGGACAGCCCCACTATGGCTACACCTTC. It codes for CASSLSTGQPHYGYTF.

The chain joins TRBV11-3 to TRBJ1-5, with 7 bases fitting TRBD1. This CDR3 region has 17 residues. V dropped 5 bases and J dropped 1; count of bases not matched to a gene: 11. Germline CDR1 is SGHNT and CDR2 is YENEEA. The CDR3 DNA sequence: TGTGCCAGCAGCGCGGGACAGCTTTCGTTGAGCAATCAGCCCCAGCATTTT. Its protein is CASSAGQLSLSNQPQHF. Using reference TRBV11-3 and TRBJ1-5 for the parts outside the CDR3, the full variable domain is EAGVVQSPRYKIIEKKQPVAFWCNPISGHNTLYWYLQNLGQGPELLIRYENEEAVDDSQLPKDRFSAERLKGVDSTLKIQPAELGDSAVYLCASSAGQLSLSNQPQHFGDGTRLSIL.

The DNA for the CDR3 is TGTGCCAGCAGTTGGACTGCTGGAAACACCATATATTTT. Translation gives CASSWTAGNTIYF. This chain connects TRBV6-2 or TRBV6-3 to TRBJ1-3; D not certain. The germline V and J ends were trimmed by 4 bases and 2 bases, with 6 bases remaining between them. CDR1 is MNHEY, CDR2 SVGEGT, per germline. The CDR3 length is 13 residues.

In DNA, the CDR3 is TGTGCCAGCAGCCAAGTCGGTAGCCTAGGTCCCGGGGAGCTGTTTTTT. It encodes CASSQVGSLGPGELFF. The rearrangement uses TRBV3-1 (or the pseudogene TRBV3-2) and TRBJ2-2; D remains ambiguous. The CDR3 is made up of 16 amino acids. CDR1 LGHDT and CDR2 YNNKEL come from the germline V gene (reference sequence). V lost 1 base and J lost 6, with 15 bases in between.

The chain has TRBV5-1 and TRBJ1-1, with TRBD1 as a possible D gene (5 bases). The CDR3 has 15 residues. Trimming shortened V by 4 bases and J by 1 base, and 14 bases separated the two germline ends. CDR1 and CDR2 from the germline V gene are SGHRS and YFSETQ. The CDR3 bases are TGCGCCAGCAGCGGACTAACAGGATCGAACACTGAAGCTTTCTTT. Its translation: CASSGLTGSNTEAFF.

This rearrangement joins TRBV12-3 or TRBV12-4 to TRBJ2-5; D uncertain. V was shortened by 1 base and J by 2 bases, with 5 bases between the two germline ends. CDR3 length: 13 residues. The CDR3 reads CASSLVAQETQYF. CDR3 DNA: TGTGCCAGCAGTTTAGTGGCACAAGAGACCCAGTACTTC.

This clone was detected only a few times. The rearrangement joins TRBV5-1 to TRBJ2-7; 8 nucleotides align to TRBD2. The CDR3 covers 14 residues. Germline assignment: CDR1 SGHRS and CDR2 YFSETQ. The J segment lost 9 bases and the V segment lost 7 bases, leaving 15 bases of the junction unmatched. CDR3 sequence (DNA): TGCGCCAGCGCCGACGGGGGGGAGGCCTTGGGGCAGTACTTC. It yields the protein CASADGGEALGQYF.

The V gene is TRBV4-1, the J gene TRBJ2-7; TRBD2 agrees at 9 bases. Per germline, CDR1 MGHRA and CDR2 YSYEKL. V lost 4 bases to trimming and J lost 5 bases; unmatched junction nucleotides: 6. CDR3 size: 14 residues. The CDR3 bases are TGCGCCAGCAGCCTGGGACTAGCCCCCCACGAGCAGTACTTC. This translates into CASSLGLAPHEQYF.

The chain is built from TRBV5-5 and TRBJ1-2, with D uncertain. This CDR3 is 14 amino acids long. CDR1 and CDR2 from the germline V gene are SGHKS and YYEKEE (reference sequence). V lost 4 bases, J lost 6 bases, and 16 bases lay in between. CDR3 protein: CASSPGRNYDGYTF. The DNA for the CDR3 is TGTGCCAGCAGCCCTGGTAGAAACTATGATGGCTACACCTTC. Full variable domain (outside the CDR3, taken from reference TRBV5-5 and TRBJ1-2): DAGVTQSPTHLIKTRGQQVTLRCSPISGHKSVSWYQQVLGQGPQFIFQYYEKEERGRGNFPDRFSARQFPNYSSELNVNALLLGDSALYLCASSPGRNYDGYTFGSGTRLTVV.

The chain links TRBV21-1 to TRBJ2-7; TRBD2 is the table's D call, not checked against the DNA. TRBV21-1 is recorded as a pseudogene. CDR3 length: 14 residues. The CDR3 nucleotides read TGTGCCAGCAGCAAAGCCCCCGGCTCCTACGAGCAGTACTTC. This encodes CASSKAPGSYEQYF.

Here the CDR3 DNA reads TGTGCCAGCAGCTTAGGCGGACTGAGCACAGATACGCAGTATTTT. This gives the protein CASSLGGLSTDTQYF. J is TRBJ2-3 and V is TRBV7-9; tentative D call: TRBD2 (5 bases). This CDR3 has 15 residues. Trimming cost V 1 base and J 0 bases, with 8 bases left between them. Germline CDR1 SEHNR, CDR2 FQNEAQ (reference sequence).

As DNA, the CDR3 is TGTGCCAGCAGGCCCGGGGGAGGCACAGATACGCAGTATTTT. It is translated as CASRPGGGTDTQYF. The chain has TRBV11-2 and TRBJ2-3; possibly TRBD2 for D (6 bases). The CDR3 sequence is 14 residues long. Germline loops: CDR1 SGHAT, CDR2 FQNNGV. Trimming removed 6 bases from V and 1 base from J, with 11 bases in between. Full variable domain (remainder filled in from reference TRBV11-2 and TRBJ2-3): EAGVAQSPRYKIIEKRQSVAFWCNPISGHATLYWYQQILGQGPKLLIQFQNNGVVDDSQLPKDRFSAERLKGVDSTLKIQPAKLEDSAVYLCASRPGGGTDTQYFGPGTRLTVL.

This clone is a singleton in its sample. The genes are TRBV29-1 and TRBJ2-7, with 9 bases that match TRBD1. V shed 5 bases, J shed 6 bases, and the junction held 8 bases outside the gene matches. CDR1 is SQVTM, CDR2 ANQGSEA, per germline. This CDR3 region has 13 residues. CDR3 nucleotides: TGCAGCGTTCGCGAACAGGGGGCGACCGAGCAGTACTTC. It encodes CSVREQGATEQYF.

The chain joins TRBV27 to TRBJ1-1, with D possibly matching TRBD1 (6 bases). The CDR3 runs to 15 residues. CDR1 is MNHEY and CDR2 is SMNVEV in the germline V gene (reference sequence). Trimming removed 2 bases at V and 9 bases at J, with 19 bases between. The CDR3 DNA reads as TGTGCCAGCAGTTTAACAAACCGAGTACAGGGCCAAGCTTTCTTT. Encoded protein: CASSLTNRVQGQAFF.

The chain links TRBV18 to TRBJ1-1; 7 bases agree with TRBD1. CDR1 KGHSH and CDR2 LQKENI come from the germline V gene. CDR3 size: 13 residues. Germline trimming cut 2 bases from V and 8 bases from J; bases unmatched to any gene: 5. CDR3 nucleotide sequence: TGTGCCAGCTCACCAGGACAGGAGGGGGAAGCTTTCTTT. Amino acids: CASSPGQEGEAFF.

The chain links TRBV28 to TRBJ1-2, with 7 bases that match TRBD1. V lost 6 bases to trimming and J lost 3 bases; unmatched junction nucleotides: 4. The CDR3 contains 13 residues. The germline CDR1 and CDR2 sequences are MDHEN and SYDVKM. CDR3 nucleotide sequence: TGTGCCAGCAGCCGAACAGGGGACTATGGCTACACCTTC. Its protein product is CASSRTGDYGYTF.